The present T cell receptor (beta chain) was sequenced within a study of T cell responses to AZD1222 COVID-19 vaccine. Study-level points and caveats: Among vaccine-associated CD4 TCRs, coverage spanned spike, with dominance at 160-218 and 743-854.

Notes on this clone: Its antigen is unknown.

Germline assignment: CDR1 SGHTA and CDR2 FQGNSA. The V end lost 1 base, the J end lost 0 bases, and 13 bases lay between the germline ends. The CDR3 is 17 residues long. The table came from immunoSEQ multiplex PCR; TCRdb's copy has only in-frame clones and leaves some out. The sample consists of more than 150,000 clones, 94% of them appearing once. Investigators merged groups given second doses at roughly 4 or roughly 12 weeks. This chain links TRBV7-2 with TRBJ1-5; perhaps TRBD1 as D (6 bases). The starting material was peripheral blood, obtained 28 days after the second AZD1222 dose. This TCR derives from an adult who received the AZD1222 COVID-19 vaccine. For the CDR3, the DNA is TGTGCCAGCAGCTTAGTAAGGGGGGTGTATAGCAATCAGCCCCAGCATTTT. It codes for CASSLVRGVYSNQPQHF.